The rows below give T cell receptor beta chains drawn from one sample of a study of cytomegalovirus exposure and HLA in healthy donors. TCRdb's table, derived via immunoSEQ multiplex PCR, lists solely in-frame clones and lacks some. The table lists around 170,000 clones, roughly 84% of them singletons. Input material: PBMCs. The receptors shown here come from a woman in her forties or fifties in good health and CMV-seropositive. Both conserved end residues are trimmed from each CDR3. Fields, in order: CDR3 length, V gene, D gene, CDR3 protein. A D gene is named only where the DNA matches it firmly.

12 | TRBV27 | . | ASSNPGLDSPLH
13 | TRBV5-1 | TRBD1 | ASSLEGQSSYEQY
13 | TRBV18 | TRBD1 | ASSQDRGPSYEQY
12 | TRBV4-2 | . | ASSQGAQIYEQY
16 | TRBV14 | TRBD2 | ASSSRTSGGAYTGELF
12 | TRBV6-6 | . | ASSYPGGVTEAF
15 | TRBV7-9 | TRBD1 | ASSQSGRTGGVYEQY
13 | TRBV9 | TRBD2 | ASSGGGSTYNEQF
12 | TRBV9 | TRBD1 | ASSPDRGQAPLH
15 | TRBV5-8 | . | ASSRAVGGIGTDTQY
11 | TRBV6-6 | . | ASSYGQVYGYT
11 | TRBV6-5 | TRBD2 | ASIGGAGETQY
10 | TRBV5-5 | . | ASSTSGQPQH
15 | TRBV4-2 | TRBD1 | ASSPRGDSLSGNTIY
9 | TRBV6-5 | . | ASSLKETQY
13 | TRBV4-2 | . | ASSPSNSMNTEAF
11 | TRBV9 | . | ASSVYESDTQY
14 | TRBV28 | . | ASAPRGFMTNTEAF
17 | TRBV9 | . | ASSVATGQYPRLYNEQF
11 | TRBV6-5 | . | ASSRAGHYEQY
13 | TRBV5-6 | TRBD2 | ASSSSGGWVDTQY
13 | TRBV5-4 | . | ASSYQYIGVDEQY
13 | TRBV6-1 | . | ASSERGAGGGTQY
11 | TRBV19 | . | ASQEGQPLRLF
12 | TRBV6-1 | . | ASRAGTANTEAF
15 | TRBV27 | . | ASSVTSGLSSSYEQY
13 | TRBV6-5 | . | ASSYYGLGNQPQH
14 | TRBV18 | . | ASSLTNINSGNTIY
12 | TRBV5-1 | TRBD1 | ASSSGTGGYGYT
12 | TRBV19 | TRBD2 | ASSSLRGGYEQY
15 | TRBV7-3 | . | ASSLTTGRSGPDTQY
12 | TRBV6-5 | TRBD1 | ASSPGTARGEQY
13 | TRBV28 | TRBD1 | ASSQGTTGSPEAF
12 | TRBV6-1 | . | ASSGTEEGYEQY
14 | TRBV6-5 | TRBD1 | ASSSRDRGHPDTQY
12 | TRBV30 | TRBD2 | AWSGGSSTDTQY
11 | TRBV27 | TRBD1 | ASRQGAGNTIY
13 | TRBV18 | TRBD1 | ASAFTGGGYNEQF
11 | TRBV2 | . | ASSDSGANVLT
16 | TRBV7-9 | TRBD2 | ASSTSGGAFNSYNEQF
13 | TRBV19 | TRBD1 | ASSIRWDRGYEQY
12 | TRBV9 | TRBD1 | ASSGTGGDYEQY
14 | TRBV5-6 | . | ASSLLRGRYNEKLF
11 | TRBV2 | TRBD2 | ASSGGGGETQY
12 | TRBV5-6 | TRBD2 | ASSRLAMTDTQY
14 | TRBV28 | . | ASSSPSGRSGETQY
14 | TRBV7-9 | TRBD2 | ASSLEREGNTGELF
11 | TRBV28 | . | ASSFGRPNIQY
13 | TRBV4-2 | . | ASSQDTSPNYGYT
13 | TRBV4-3 | . | ASSQDTGYNNEQF
14 | TRBV2 | TRBD1 | ASSVRQGARNEKLF
12 | TRBV2 | . | ASSQLSPSDEQY